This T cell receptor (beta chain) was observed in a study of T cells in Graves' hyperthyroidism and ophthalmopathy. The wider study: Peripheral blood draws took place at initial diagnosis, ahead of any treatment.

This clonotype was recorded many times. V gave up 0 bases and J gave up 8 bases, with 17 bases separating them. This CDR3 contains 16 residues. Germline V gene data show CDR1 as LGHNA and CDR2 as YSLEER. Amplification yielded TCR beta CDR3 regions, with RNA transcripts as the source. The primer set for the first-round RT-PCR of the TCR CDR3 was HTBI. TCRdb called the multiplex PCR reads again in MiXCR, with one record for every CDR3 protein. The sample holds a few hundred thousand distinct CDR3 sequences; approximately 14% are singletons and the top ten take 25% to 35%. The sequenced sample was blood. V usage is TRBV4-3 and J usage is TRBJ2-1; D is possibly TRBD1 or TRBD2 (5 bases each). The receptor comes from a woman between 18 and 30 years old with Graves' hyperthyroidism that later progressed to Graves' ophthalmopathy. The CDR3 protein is CASSQEGVARGYEQFF. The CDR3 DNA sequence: TGCGCCAGCAGCCAAGAAGGCGTAGCGAGGGGCTATGAGCAGTTCTTC.